This entry is about one T cell receptor beta chain. Germline V lookup: CDR1 SGHNT, CDR2 YENEEA. The CDR3 length is 14 residues. V gave up 0 bases and J gave up 3 bases, with 6 bases separating them. The assay was immunoSEQ multiplex PCR, and TCRdb's table has in-frame clones only and misses some. The table lists around 500,000 clones, roughly 90% of them singletons. Recruitment covered about two dozen US areas and drew participants whose ages spanned about 18 to 90 years. Which cohort a participant joined came from the clinical history participants gave. Two negative PCRs, clearance, or symptom resolution had been documented for recovered Cohort 3 donors. The source of the sample is a study of blood T cell repertoires in COVID-19.

This chain connects TRBV11-3 to TRBJ2-1; possible D gene TRBD1, 5 bases. The TCR comes from a woman aged 40-49 years who had recovered from COVID-19. Sequenced input: PBMCs or T cells enriched from blood (not recorded which). CDR3: CASSLEGHYNEQFF. In DNA, the CDR3 is TGTGCCAGCAGCTTAGAAGGACACTACAATGAGCAGTTCTTC.